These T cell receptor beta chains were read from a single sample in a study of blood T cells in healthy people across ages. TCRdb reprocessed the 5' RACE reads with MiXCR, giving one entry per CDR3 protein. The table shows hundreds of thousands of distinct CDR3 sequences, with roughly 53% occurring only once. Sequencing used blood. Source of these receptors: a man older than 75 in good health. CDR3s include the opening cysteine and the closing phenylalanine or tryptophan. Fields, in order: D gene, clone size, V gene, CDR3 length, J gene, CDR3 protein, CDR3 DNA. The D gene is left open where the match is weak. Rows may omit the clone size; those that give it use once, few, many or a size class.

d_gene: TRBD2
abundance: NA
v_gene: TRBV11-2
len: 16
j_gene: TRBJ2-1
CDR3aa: CASSSLSGSAYNEQFF
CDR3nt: TGTGCCAGCAGCTCTCTTAGCGGGAGTGCCTACAATGAGCAGTTCTTC

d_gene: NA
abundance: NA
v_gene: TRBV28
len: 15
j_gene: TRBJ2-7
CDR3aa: CASSTPGHHSYEQYF
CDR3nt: TGTGCCAGCAGTACCCCGGGACACCACTCCTACGAGCAGTACTTC

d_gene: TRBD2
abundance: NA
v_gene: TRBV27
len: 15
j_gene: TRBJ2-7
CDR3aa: CASAPLAGGPNEQYF
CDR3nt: TGTGCCAGCGCCCCTCTAGCGGGAGGGCCGAACGAGCAGTACTTC

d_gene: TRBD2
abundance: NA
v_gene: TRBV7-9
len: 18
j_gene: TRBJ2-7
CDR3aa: CASSWSGLAGDLIYEQYF
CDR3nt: TGTGCCAGCAGCTGGTCCGGGCTAGCGGGAGATTTGATCTACGAGCAGTACTTC

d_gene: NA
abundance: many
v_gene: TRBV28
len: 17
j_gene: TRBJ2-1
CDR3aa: CASTHSRARGVDNEQFF
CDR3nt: TGTGCCAGCACCCACTCCAGGGCCCGGGGTGTAGACAATGAGCAGTTCTTC

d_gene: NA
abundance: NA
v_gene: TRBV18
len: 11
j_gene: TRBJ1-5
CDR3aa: CASSPPQPQHF
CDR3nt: TGTGCCAGCTCACCACCGCAGCCCCAGCATTTT

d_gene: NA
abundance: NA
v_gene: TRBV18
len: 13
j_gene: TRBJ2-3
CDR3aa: CASSPTGSRYAYF
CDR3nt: TGTGCCAGCTCACCGACGGGGTCCAGATACGCGTATTTT

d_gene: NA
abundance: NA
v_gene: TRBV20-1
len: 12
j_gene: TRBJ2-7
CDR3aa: CSASGSTYEQYF
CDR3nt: TGCAGTGCTAGCGGGAGTACGTACGAGCAGTACTTC

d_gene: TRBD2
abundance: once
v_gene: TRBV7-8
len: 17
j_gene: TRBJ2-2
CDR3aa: CASSQMELAGVTGELFF
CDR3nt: TGTGCCAGCAGCCAAATGGAGCTAGCGGGAGTTACCGGGGAGCTGTTTTTT

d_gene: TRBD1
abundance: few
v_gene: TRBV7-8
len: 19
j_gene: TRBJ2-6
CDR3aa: CASSSRQGAAPSGANVLTF
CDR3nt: TGTGCCAGCAGCTCACGACAGGGGGCCGCACCTTCTGGGGCCAACGTCCTGACTTTC

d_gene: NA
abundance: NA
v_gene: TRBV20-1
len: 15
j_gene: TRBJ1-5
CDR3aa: CSAPFRGSSNQPQHF
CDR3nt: TGCAGTGCTCCCTTTAGGGGGAGTAGCAATCAGCCCCAGCATTTT

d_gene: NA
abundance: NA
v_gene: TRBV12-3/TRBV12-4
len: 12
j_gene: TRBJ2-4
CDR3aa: CASRARRTIQYF
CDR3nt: TGTGCCAGCAGGGCCCGACGCACCATTCAGTACTTC

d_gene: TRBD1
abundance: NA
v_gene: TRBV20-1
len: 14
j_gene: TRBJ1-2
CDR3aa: CSATRTGDPYGYTF
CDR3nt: TGCAGTGCCACAAGGACAGGGGATCCCTATGGCTACACCTTC

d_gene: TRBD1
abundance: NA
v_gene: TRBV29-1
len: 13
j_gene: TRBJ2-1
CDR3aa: CSGRTGGFKEQFF
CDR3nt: TGCAGCGGCCGGACAGGGGGCTTCAAGGAGCAGTTCTTC

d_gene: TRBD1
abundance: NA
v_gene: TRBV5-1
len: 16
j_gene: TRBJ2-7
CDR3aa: CASSPTGTGGSYEQYF
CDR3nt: TGCGCCAGCAGCCCCACCGGGACAGGGGGCTCCTACGAGCAGTACTTC

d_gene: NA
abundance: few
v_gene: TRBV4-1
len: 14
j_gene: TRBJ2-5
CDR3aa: CASSQVGSRETQYF
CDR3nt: TGCGCCAGCAGCCAAGTCGGGTCTCGGGAGACCCAGTACTTC

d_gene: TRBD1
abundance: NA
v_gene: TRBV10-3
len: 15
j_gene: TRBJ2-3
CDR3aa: CAIRWDREYTDTQYF
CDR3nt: TGTGCCATCAGGTGGGACAGGGAGTACACAGATACGCAGTATTTT

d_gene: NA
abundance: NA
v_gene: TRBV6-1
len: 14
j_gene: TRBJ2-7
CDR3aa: CASSETHSSHEQYF
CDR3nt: TGTGCCAGCAGTGAAACGCACAGCTCCCACGAGCAGTACTTC

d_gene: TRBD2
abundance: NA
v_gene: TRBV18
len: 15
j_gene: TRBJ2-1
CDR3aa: CASSMGLAGAGEQFF
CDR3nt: TGTGCCAGCTCGATGGGACTAGCGGGAGCTGGTGAGCAGTTCTTC

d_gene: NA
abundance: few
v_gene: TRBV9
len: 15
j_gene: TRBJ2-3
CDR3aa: CASSVVGISTDTQYF
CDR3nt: TGTGCCAGCAGCGTAGTAGGGATTAGCACAGATACGCAGTATTTT

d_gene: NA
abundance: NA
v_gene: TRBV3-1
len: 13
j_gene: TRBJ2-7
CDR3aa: CASSLGRGGEQYF
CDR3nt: TGTGCCAGCAGCCTGGGCAGGGGAGGCGAGCAGTACTTC

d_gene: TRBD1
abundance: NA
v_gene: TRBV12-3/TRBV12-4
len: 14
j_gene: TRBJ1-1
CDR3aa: CASRRTGMNTEAFF
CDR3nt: TGTGCCAGCAGACGGACAGGCATGAACACTGAAGCTTTCTTT

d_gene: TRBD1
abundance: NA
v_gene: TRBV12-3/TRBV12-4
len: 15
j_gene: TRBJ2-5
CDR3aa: CASRPAGTAKETQYF
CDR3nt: TGTGCCAGCAGACCGGCCGGGACAGCAAAAGAGACCCAGTACTTC

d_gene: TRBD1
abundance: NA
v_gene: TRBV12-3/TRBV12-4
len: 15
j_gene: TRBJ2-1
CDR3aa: CASSPLGTAYNEQFF
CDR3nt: TGTGCCAGCAGTCCTTTGGGGACAGCGTACAATGAGCAGTTCTTC

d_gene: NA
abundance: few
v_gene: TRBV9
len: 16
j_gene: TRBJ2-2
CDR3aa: CASSVWGGGNTGELFF
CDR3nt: TGTGCCAGCAGCGTATGGGGCGGCGGGAACACCGGGGAGCTGTTTTTT

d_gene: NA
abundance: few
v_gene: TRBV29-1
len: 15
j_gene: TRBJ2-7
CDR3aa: CSVSKSLERAYEQYF
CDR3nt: TGCAGCGTTTCCAAATCTCTCGAGCGGGCCTACGAGCAGTACTTC

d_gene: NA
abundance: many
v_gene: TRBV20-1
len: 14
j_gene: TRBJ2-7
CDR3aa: CSAIDNHLSYEQYF
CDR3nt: TGCAGTGCTATCGACAATCATCTATCCTACGAGCAGTACTTC

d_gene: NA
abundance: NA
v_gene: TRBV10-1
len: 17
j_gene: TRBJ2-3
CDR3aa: CASSDSPRQPEHRYAYF
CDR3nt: TGCGCCAGCAGTGATTCCCCTCGACAGCCCGAACACAGATACGCGTATTTT

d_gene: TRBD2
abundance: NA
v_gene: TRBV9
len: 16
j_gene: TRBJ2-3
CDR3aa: CASSGGLARWTDTQYF
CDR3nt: TGTGCCAGCAGCGGGGGACTAGCGCGGTGGACAGATACGCAGTATTTT

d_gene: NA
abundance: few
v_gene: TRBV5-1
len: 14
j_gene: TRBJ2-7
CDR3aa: CASSLDRPSYEQYF
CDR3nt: TGCGCCAGCAGCTTAGACAGACCTTCCTACGAGCAGTACTTC

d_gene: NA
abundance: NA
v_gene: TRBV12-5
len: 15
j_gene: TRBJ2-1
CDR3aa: CASGLVRTTADEQFF
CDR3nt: TGTGCTAGTGGTTTGGTACGGACCACAGCGGATGAGCAGTTCTTC

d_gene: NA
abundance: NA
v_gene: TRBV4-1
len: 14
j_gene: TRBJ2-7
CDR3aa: CASSQGGHPYEQYF
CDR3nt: TGCGCCAGCAGCCAAGGGGGCCACCCCTACGAGCAGTACTTC

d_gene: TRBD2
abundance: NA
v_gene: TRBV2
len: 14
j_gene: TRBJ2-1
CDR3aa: CASRAGVSHNEQFF
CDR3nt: TGTGCCAGCAGGGCGGGAGTATCCCACAATGAGCAGTTCTTC

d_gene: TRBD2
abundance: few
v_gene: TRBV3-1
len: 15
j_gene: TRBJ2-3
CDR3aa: CASSRRTRSTDTQYF
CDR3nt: TGTGCCAGCAGCCGTAGGACTAGAAGCACAGATACGCAGTATTTT

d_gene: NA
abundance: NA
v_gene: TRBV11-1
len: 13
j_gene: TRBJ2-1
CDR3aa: CASSLARRGEQFF
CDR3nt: TGTGCCAGCAGCTTAGCGAGGCGAGGTGAGCAGTTCTTC

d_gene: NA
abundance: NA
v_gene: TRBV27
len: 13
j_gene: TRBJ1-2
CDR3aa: CASSFTGSDGYTF
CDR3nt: TGTGCCAGCAGTTTCACGGGGTCGGATGGCTACACCTTC

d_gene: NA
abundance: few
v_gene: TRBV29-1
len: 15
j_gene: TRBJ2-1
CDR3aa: CSVAELGEWGNEQFF
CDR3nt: TGCAGCGTTGCAGAACTAGGAGAATGGGGCAATGAGCAGTTCTTC

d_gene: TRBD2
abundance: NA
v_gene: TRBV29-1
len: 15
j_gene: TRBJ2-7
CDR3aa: CSAGRLAGGAYEQYF
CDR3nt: TGCAGCGCTGGCCGACTAGCGGGAGGGGCGTACGAGCAGTACTTC

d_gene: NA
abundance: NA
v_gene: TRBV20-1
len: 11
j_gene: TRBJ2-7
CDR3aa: CSIETERAQYF
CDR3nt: TGCAGTATCGAGACGGAGCGGGCGCAGTACTTC

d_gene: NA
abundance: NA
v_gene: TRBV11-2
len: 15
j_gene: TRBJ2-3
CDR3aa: CASSSNRGGHRDAYF
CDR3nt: TGTGCCAGCAGCTCCAACAGGGGAGGGCACAGAGACGCGTATTTT

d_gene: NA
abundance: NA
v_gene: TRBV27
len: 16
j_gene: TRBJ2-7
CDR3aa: CASSTHGRNPSYEQYF
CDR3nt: TGTGCCAGCAGCACACACGGACGGAACCCCTCCTACGAGCAGTACTTC

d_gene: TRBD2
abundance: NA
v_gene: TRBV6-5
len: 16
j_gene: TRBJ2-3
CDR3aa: CASSRGLAGGTDTQYF
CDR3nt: TGTGCCAGCAGCCGCGGACTAGCGGGAGGAACAGATACGCAGTATTTT

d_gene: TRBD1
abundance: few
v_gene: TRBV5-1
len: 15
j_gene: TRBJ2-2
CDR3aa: CASSTRQGNTGELFF
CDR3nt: TGCGCCAGCAGCACCCGACAGGGGAACACCGGGGAGCTGTTTTTT

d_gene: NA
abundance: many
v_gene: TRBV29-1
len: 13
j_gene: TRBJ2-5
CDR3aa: CSGSPQRQETQYF
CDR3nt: TGCAGCGGGTCCCCCCAGCGACAAGAGACCCAGTACTTC

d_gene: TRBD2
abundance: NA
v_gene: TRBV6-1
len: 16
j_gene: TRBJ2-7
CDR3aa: CASSSPTSGRSHEQYF
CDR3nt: TGTGCCAGCAGCTCACCGACTAGCGGGAGGAGCCACGAGCAGTACTTC

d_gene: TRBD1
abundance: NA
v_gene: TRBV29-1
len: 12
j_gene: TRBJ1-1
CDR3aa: CSVAQGGTEAFF
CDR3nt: TGCAGCGTCGCACAGGGGGGCACTGAAGCTTTCTTT

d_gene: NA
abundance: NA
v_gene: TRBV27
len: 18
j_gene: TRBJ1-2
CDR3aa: CASRNYRDKTKGNYGYTF
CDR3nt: TGTGCCAGCAGAAACTACAGGGACAAAACCAAGGGGAACTATGGCTACACCTTC

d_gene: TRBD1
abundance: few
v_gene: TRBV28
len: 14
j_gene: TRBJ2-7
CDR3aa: CASSKTGVPYEQYF
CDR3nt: TGTGCCAGCAGTAAAACAGGGGTTCCCTACGAGCAGTACTTC

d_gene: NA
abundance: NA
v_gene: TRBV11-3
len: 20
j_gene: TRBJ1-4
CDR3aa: CASSLVRTLHFAGANEKLFF
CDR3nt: TGTGCCAGCAGCTTAGTGAGGACACTTCACTTCGCAGGGGCTAATGAAAAACTGTTTTTT

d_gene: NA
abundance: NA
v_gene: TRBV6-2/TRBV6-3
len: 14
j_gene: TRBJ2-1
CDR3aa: CAGSSTKLGNEQFF
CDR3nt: TGTGCCGGCAGTTCGACTAAATTGGGAAATGAGCAGTTCTTC

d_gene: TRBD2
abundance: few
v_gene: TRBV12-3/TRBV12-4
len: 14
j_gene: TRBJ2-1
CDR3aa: CASRLGGGDNEQFF
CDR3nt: TGTGCCAGCAGATTGGGGGGAGGGGACAATGAGCAGTTCTTC

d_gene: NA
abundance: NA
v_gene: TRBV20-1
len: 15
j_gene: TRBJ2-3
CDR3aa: CSARDRDRSTDTQYF
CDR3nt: TGCAGTGCTAGAGACCGAGACAGGAGCACAGATACGCAGTATTTT

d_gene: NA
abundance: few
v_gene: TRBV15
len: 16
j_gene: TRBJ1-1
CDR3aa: CATSTPHGVLNTEAFF
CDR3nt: TGTGCCACCAGCACCCCTCACGGCGTCCTGAACACTGAAGCTTTCTTT

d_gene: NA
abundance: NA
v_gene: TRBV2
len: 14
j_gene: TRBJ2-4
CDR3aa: CASSDSGGKNIQYF
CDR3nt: TGTGCCAGCAGTGATTCAGGGGGGAAAAACATTCAGTACTTC

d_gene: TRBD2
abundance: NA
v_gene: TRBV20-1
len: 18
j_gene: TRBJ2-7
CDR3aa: CSARDPRTSGGAYNEQYF
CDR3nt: TGCAGTGCTAGAGATCCGAGAACTAGCGGGGGAGCCTACAATGAGCAGTACTTC